This record concerns one T cell receptor beta chain sequence. The CDR3 runs 13 residues. The germline V and J ends were trimmed by 2 bases and 5 bases, with 9 bases remaining between them. The germline V gene encodes CDR1 MDHEN and CDR2 SYDVKM. This sample was taken from a study of PD-L1 blockade in urothelial cancer. Study in general: Study patients had been treated with 0 to 3 previous chemotherapy regimens. Investigators checked blood 3 weeks (second dose) and 6 weeks after treatment start. T cell content in blood samples showed a median of about 140,000.

Every PCR received spiked-in synthetic TCR analog templates. The table came from immunoSEQ multiplex PCR; TCRdb's copy has only in-frame clones and leaves some out. The sample contains some 100,000 clones, roughly nine tenths of which appear only once. Sequenced here: PBMCs, sampled around atezolizumab (anti-PD-L1) treatment. This TCR was sampled from a woman older than 75 with urothelial cancer. This chain links TRBV28 with TRBJ1-2; D might be TRBD1 (6 bases). The CDR3, as DNA: TGTGCCAGCAGTTTAGAACAGGGATATGGCTACACCTTC. Its protein product is CASSLEQGYGYTF.